The 18 T cell receptor beta chains below come from one sample, sequenced in a study of cytomegalovirus exposure and HLA in healthy donors (dated by TCRdb to about 2017). Library preparation was by the immunoSEQ multiplex PCR assay. A mixture of 60 forward primers for TCR Vbeta segments and 13 reverse primers for TCR Jbeta segments was used in the multiplex PCR. Not all clones reach the TCRdb copy of this immuneACCESS table, which keeps in-frame sequences only. Checked studies attribute under half of the gap to unresolved V genes and leave the rest unexplained. The sample table contains 120,000 to 150,000 clones; only one count was recorded for 80% of them. Clones ranked in the top ten supply 4.5% to 6.5% of the sample. The sequenced sample consisted of PBMCs. These receptors came from a male donor in good health and CMV-seronegative.

This chain connects TRBV4-3 to TRBJ2-3, with D unclear. Per the germline V gene, CDR1 is LGHNA and CDR2 is YSLEER. This CDR3 spans 16 amino acids. V was shortened by 0 bases and J by 1 base, with 11 bases between the two germline ends. CDR3 sequence reads: CASSQDWSERTDTQYF. DNA of the CDR3: TGCGCCAGCAGCCAAGATTGGAGCGAGCGCACAGATACGCAGTATTTT.

The genes are TRBV6-1 and TRBJ1-2, with D perhaps TRBD1 (5 bases). The CDR3 runs to 13 residues. Germline V CDR1 and CDR2: MNHNS, SASEGT. V was trimmed by 4 bases and J by 14 bases, leaving 20 bases between them. CDR3 loop: CASSAFGGTGGTF. CDR3 coding DNA: TGTGCCAGCAGTGCGTTTGGGGGGACTGGGGGGACCTTC.

V is TRBV2 and J is TRBJ2-1, with 13 bases fitting TRBD2. The V gene's germline CDR1 is SNHLY and CDR2 FYNNEI. J lost 3 bases, V lost 5 bases, and 10 bases had no gene match. The CDR3 runs to 18 residues. The CDR3 DNA follows: TGTGCCAGCAGTCAAACTAGCGGGGGGGGAGGGGGCTACAATGAGCAGTTCTTC. Translated, it gives CASSQTSGGGGGYNEQFF.

As for this clone: One end of the junction varies from germline; a read error may be responsible. The chain links TRBV19 to TRBJ1-5, with D unresolved. This CDR3 is 16 amino acids long. Germline CDR1 and CDR2: LNHDA and SQIVND (reference sequence). DNA of the CDR3: TGTGCCAGTAGTATGGGCTTGTATGGCAGCAGTCAGCCCCAGCATTTT. Residues: CASSMGLYGSSQPQHF.

V and J are TRBV9 and TRBJ2-1, with 10 bases identical to TRBD1. The CDR3 extends over 14 amino acids. V lost 0 bases and J lost 15; bases outside the gene matches: 9. Germline loops: CDR1 SGDLS, CDR2 YYNGEE. The CDR3 DNA follows: TGTGCCAGCAGCGTAGAGGACAGGGGGGATCAGCGGTTCTTC. This codes for CASSVEDRGDQRFF. Full variable domain (missing parts from reference TRBV9 and TRBJ2-1): DSGVTQTPKHLITATGQRVTLRCSPRSGDLSVYWYQQSLDQGLQFLIQYYNGEERAKGNILERFSAQQFPDLHSELNLSSLELGDSALYFCASSVEDRGDQRFFGPGTRLTVL.

This chain links TRBV27 with TRBJ2-7, with D maybe TRBD2 (6 bases). V was cut by 5 bases and J by 3 bases, with 14 bases left in between. The V gene's germline CDR1 is MNHEY and CDR2 SMNVEV (reference sequence). This CDR3 has 14 amino acids. CDR3 sequence reads: CASSVRGGGYEQYF. CDR3 nucleotide sequence: TGTGCCAGCAGTGTGCGGGGAGGAGGCTACGAGCAGTACTTC.

The V gene is TRBV6-1, the J gene TRBJ1-5, with a weak D call TRBD1 (5 bases). V dropped 4 bases and J dropped 4 bases, with 14 bases sitting between them. Germline V gene sequence: CDR1 MNHNS, CDR2 SASEGT. The CDR3 is 15 amino acids. As DNA, the CDR3 is TGTGCCAGCAGTGTGGGAGCGGGGGGAAATCAGCCCCAGCATTTT. This encodes CASSVGAGGNQPQHF.

The rearrangement joins TRBV30 to TRBJ1-2; D gene unclear. The CDR3 sequence is 13 residues long. From germline, CDR1 is GTSNPN and CDR2 SVGIG (reference sequence). The V end was cut by 2 bases, the J end by 1 base, with 8 bases between. CDR3 bases: TGTGCCTGGAGTTCAGGTCATAACTATGGCTACACCTTC. This sequence encodes CAWSSGHNYGYTF.

As regards this clone: Other DNA sequences within the sample encode an identical CDR3. In nucleotides, the CDR3 is TGCGCCAGCAGCTTGGCAGGTGGTCAAGAGACCCAGTACTTC. It specifies CASSLAGGQETQYF. This chain connects TRBV5-1 to TRBJ2-5; D is unresolved. The CDR3 length is 14 residues. Germline-derived CDR1 and CDR2 are SGHRS and YFSETQ. V lost 0 bases and J lost 2, with 8 bases in between.

The chain links TRBV4-1 to TRBJ2-5; 10 bases map to TRBD2. Germline assignment: CDR1 MGHRA and CDR2 YSYEKL. CDR3 size: 17 residues. The J segment lost 5 bases and the V segment lost 1 base, leaving 10 bases of the junction unmatched. CDR3 sequence reads: CASSQAGVAGGQETQYF. The CDR3 nucleotides read TGCGCCAGCAGCCAAGCCGGAGTAGCGGGGGGCCAGGAGACCCAGTACTTC.

The chain couples TRBV12-5 to TRBJ2-2, with TRBD1 matching over 7 bases. The germline gives CDR1 LGHNT, CDR2 FRNRAP. The CDR3 extends over 19 amino acids. V shed 1 base and J 2 bases; nucleotides not matched to a gene: 13. The CDR3 sequence is CASGLGDSRTGFNTGELFF. In nucleotides, the CDR3 is TGTGCTAGTGGTTTGGGAGATTCACGGACAGGTTTTAACACCGGGGAGCTGTTTTTT.

This clone was counted between two and nine times. V usage is TRBV4-3 and J usage is TRBJ2-7; 8 positions match TRBD1. The CDR3 extends over 15 amino acids. Germline V gene lookup returns CDR1 LGHNA and CDR2 YSLEER. The ends lost 3 bases at V and 0 bases at J; junction bases unmatched: 4. This chain's CDR3 is CASSHRTGSSYEQYF. In DNA form, the CDR3 reads TGCGCCAGCAGCCACCGGACAGGGAGCTCCTACGAGCAGTACTTC.

This chain links TRBV7-9 with TRBJ2-3; a possible D gene is TRBD1 (5 bases). Germline values: CDR1 SEHNR, CDR2 FQNEAQ (reference sequence). V lost 4 bases, J lost 2 bases, and 13 bases lay in between. The CDR3 runs to 15 residues. The CDR3 region has the DNA TGTGCCAGCAGCTCATGGACATCTTCCACAGATACGCAGTATTTT. Translating gives CASSSWTSSTDTQYF.

CDR3 loop: CASSQDTGGNTEAFF. Written as DNA, the CDR3 is TGTGCCAGCAGCCAAGATACAGGGGGGAACACTGAAGCTTTCTTT. V usage is TRBV4-2 and J usage is TRBJ1-1, with 8 bases aligning to TRBD1. The germline V gene has CDR1 LGHNA and CDR2 YNFKEQ. V lost 0 bases and J lost 1; bases outside the gene matches: 1. This CDR3 has 15 amino acids.

The chain employs TRBV6-9 and TRBJ2-3; the match to TRBD2 covers 9 bases. V shed 4 bases and J 4 bases; nucleotides not matched to a gene: 12. The CDR3 runs to 17 residues. Germline-derived CDR1 and CDR2 are MNHGY and SVAAGI. CDR3 loop: CASSSPIAGARADTQYF. For the CDR3, the DNA is TGTGCCAGCAGTTCCCCAATAGCGGGGGCCAGAGCAGATACGCAGTATTTT.

This chain uses TRBV25-1 with TRBJ1-1, with D maybe TRBD1 (6 bases). Trimming left V 5 bases short and J 7 bases short, with 17 bases between. The CDR3 totals 14 residues. Looked up from germline, CDR1 is MGHDK and CDR2 is SYGVNS. The CDR3 region is CASSSYTGHGEAFF. The DNA of the CDR3 is TGTGCCAGCAGTTCCTACACAGGGCACGGTGAAGCTTTCTTT.

The rearrangement links TRBV2 to TRBJ1-2; D is ambiguous. Per the germline V gene, CDR1 is SNHLY and CDR2 is FYNNEI. The CDR3 runs to 13 residues. V was pared by 6 bases and J by 5 bases, with 13 bases between. The CDR3 loop reads CASRAPTSYGYTF. CDR3 bases: TGTGCCAGCAGGGCCCCGACAAGTTATGGCTACACCTTC.

The chain joins TRBV5-1 to TRBJ1-1; possibly TRBD1 for D (6 bases). This CDR3 is built from 14 residues. V was pared by 4 bases and J by 4 bases, with 14 bases between. CDR1 and CDR2 (germline): SGHRS, YFSETQ. Here the CDR3 reads CASSPQGSVTEAFF. CDR3 coding DNA: TGCGCCAGCAGCCCACAGGGATCGGTCACTGAAGCTTTCTTT.